The 26 T cell receptor beta chains below were found in one sample sequenced in a study of CD8 T cells in Susac syndrome. Reverse transcription of about 0.45 to 1 ug RNA was carried out with random hexamers. TCRdb re-called the immunoSEQ multiplex PCR reads with MiXCR, one entry per CDR3 protein. The table records some 100,000 distinct CDR3 sequences, approximately 95% of them present only once. The sample taken for sequencing was CD8+ T cells from PBMCs. Source of these receptors: a human donor with Susac syndrome.

CDR3 bases: TGTGCCAGCAGCGCTAGCGGGGGGACTGGGGATGAGCAGTTCTTC. It is translated as CASSASGGTGDEQFF. The V gene is TRBV9, the J gene TRBJ2-1; 11 bases are shared with TRBD2. J gave up 8 bases and V 3 bases, and 7 bases lay outside the gene matches. This CDR3 has 15 amino acids. Germline-derived CDR1 and CDR2 are SGDLS and YYNGEE. The full variable domain, rest sourced from reference TRBV9 and TRBJ2-1, is DSGVTQTPKHLITATGQRVTLRCSPRSGDLSVYWYQQSLDQGLQFLIQYYNGEERAKGNILERFSAQQFPDLHSELNLSSLELGDSALYFCASSASGGTGDEQFFGPGTRLTVL.

The sample holds one count of this clonotype. The chain employs TRBV29-1 and TRBJ2-7, with TRBD1 identical over 8 bases. From germline, CDR1 is SQVTM and CDR2 ANQGSEA. J was trimmed by 3 bases and V by 6 bases; bases with no gene match: 7. CDR3 length: 13 amino acids. The CDR3 is CSVETGESYEQYF. CDR3 nucleotides: TGCAGCGTGGAGACAGGGGAAAGCTACGAGCAGTACTTC.

This chain connects TRBV7-2 to TRBJ2-1; 10 bases fit TRBD1. After removal of 6 bases from V and 14 bases from J, the junction contained 7 bases not matched to a gene. The CDR3 has 12 residues. CDR1 and CDR2 (germline): SGHTA, FQGNSA. CDR3 nucleotide sequence: TGTGCCAGCAGTTCCCGGACAGGGGGTGAGTTCTTC. Amino acid sequence: CASSSRTGGEFF.

CDR3 region: CSAEDNTYEQYF. The CDR3 DNA reads TGCAGCGCCGAGGACAATACCTACGAGCAGTACTTC. This chain connects TRBV29-1 to TRBJ2-7; a weak D match, TRBD1 (5 bases). Germline CDR1 and CDR2: SQVTM and ANQGSEA. The V and J ends lost 7 bases and 2 bases respectively, with 12 bases between them. The CDR3 has 12 residues.

This clonotype has only one observation. J is TRBJ1-1 and V is TRBV29-1, with a possible D match to TRBD1 (5 bases). The CDR3 contains 13 residues. Germline V gene lookup returns CDR1 SQVTM and CDR2 ANQGSEA. Trimming removed 4 bases from V and 1 base from J, with 10 bases in between. This CDR3 reads CSVASGQNTEAFF. In DNA, the CDR3 is TGCAGCGTTGCCTCAGGGCAGAACACTGAAGCTTTCTTT.

V usage is TRBV5-6 and J usage is TRBJ2-5; 15 bases agree with TRBD2. The CDR3 runs 16 residues. V dropped 2 bases and J dropped 7; count of bases not matched to a gene: 6. CDR1 and CDR2 (germline): SGHDT, YYEEEE. The CDR3, as DNA: TGTGCCAGCAGCTTAGGACTAGCGGGGGGGCCCGGGACCCAGTACTTC. This gives the protein CASSLGLAGGPGTQYF.

This clonotype was seen only once. The chain has TRBV14 and TRBJ2-3; D is possibly TRBD2 (6 bases). CDR3 length: 16 residues. With 1 base removed from V and 2 bases from J, the gap between germline ends came to 13 bases. Per the germline V gene, CDR1 is SGHDN and CDR2 is FVKESK. The CDR3 DNA reads as TGTGCCAGCAGCCAAGTTATGGCGGGAATCACAGATACGCAGTATTTT. Protein product: CASSQVMAGITDTQYF.

This chain uses TRBV28 with TRBJ2-7; D is possibly TRBD2 (6 bases). The V end lost 1 base, the J end lost 3 bases, and 7 bases lay between the germline ends. Looked up from germline, CDR1 is MDHEN and CDR2 is SYDVKM. This CDR3 comprises 13 residues. The CDR3 bases are TGTGCCAGCAGTTTATCGGGACTCTACGAGCAGTACTTC. Its translation is CASSLSGLYEQYF.

The V call is TRBV12-3 or TRBV12-4, the J call TRBJ1-5; TRBD1 matches 10 bases. The CDR3 covers 14 residues. Unmatched junction bases numbered 3, after V lost 3 bases and J lost 7 bases. In nucleotides, the CDR3 is TGTGCCAGCAGTTTGACAGGGGGCAGCCAGCCCCAGCATTTT. Translating it yields CASSLTGGSQPQHF.

The chain has TRBV7-9 and TRBJ1-3; tentatively, D is TRBD1 (6 bases). With 5 bases removed from V and 3 bases from J, the gap between germline ends came to 11 bases. The germline V gene encodes CDR1 SEHNR and CDR2 FQNEAQ (reference sequence). This CDR3 region has 14 residues. CDR3 DNA sequence: TGTGCCAGCAGCCCAACAGGGATTGGAAACACCATATATTTT. It translates to CASSPTGIGNTIYF.

The chain recombines TRBV15 with TRBJ2-2; the D call may be TRBD1 or TRBD2 (5 bases each). The germline V and J ends were trimmed by 5 bases and 7 bases, with 20 bases remaining between them. CDR3 length: 16 residues. CDR1 and CDR2 from the germline V gene are LNHNV and YYDKDF (reference sequence). For the CDR3, the DNA is TGTGCCACCAGCCCAGGGTGGGAATCCGGGGTCGGGGAGCTGTTTTTT. It yields the protein CATSPGWESGVGELFF.

The chain combines TRBV4-1 with TRBJ1-4; 7 bases fit TRBD1. Germline trimming cut 0 bases from V and 8 bases from J; bases unmatched to any gene: 9. Germline loops: CDR1 MGHRA, CDR2 YSYEKL. The CDR3 sequence is 16 residues long. CDR3 protein: CASSQERGRFGEKLFF. CDR3 in DNA: TGCGCCAGCAGCCAAGAGAGGGGGCGGTTTGGGGAAAAACTGTTTTTT.

The chain has TRBV19 and TRBJ2-7; D remains ambiguous. Germline assignment: CDR1 LNHDA and CDR2 SQIVND (reference sequence). The germline V and J ends were trimmed by 7 bases and 10 bases, with 5 bases remaining between them. CDR3 length: 8 amino acids. Here the CDR3 DNA reads TGTGCCAGTAACCCCCAGTACTTC. Translation gives CASNPQYF. The full variable domain, rest sourced from reference TRBV19 and TRBJ2-7, is DGGITQSPKYLFRKEGQNVTLSCEQNLNHDAMYWYRQDPGQGLRLIYYSQIVNDFQKGDIAEGYSVSREKKESFPLTVTSAQKNPTAFYLCASNPQYFGPGTRLTVT.

The chain links TRBV4-1 to TRBJ1-4; D ambiguous. CDR3 length: 16 amino acids. V was pared by 0 bases and J by 3 bases, with 11 bases between. Germline V gene data show CDR1 as MGHRA and CDR2 as YSYEKL. CDR3 region: CASSQERTVANEKLFF. In nucleotides, the CDR3 is TGCGCCAGCAGCCAAGAAAGGACCGTGGCTAATGAAAAACTGTTTTTT.

The chain joins TRBV15 to TRBJ2-7; D possibly corresponds to TRBD1 (6 bases). Trimming shortened V by 1 base and J by 2 bases, and 9 bases separated the two germline ends. CDR3 size: 14 residues. Germline V CDR1 and CDR2: LNHNV, YYDKDF (reference sequence). CDR3 region: CATSRGDTAYEQYF. The CDR3 DNA reads TGTGCCACCAGCAGAGGGGACACCGCCTACGAGCAGTACTTC.

The genes are TRBV4-2 and TRBJ2-3; D gene unclear. Per germline, CDR1 LGHNA and CDR2 YNFKEQ. This CDR3 spans 15 amino acids. Trimming took 0 bases from V and 7 from J, leaving 14 bases between them. The CDR3 DNA follows: TGTGCCAGCAGCCAAGAAGGGCTTGACCCTAATACGCAGTATTTT. Its translation is CASSQEGLDPNTQYF.

This chain links TRBV25-1 with TRBJ2-6; 7 bases align to TRBD2. The CDR3 consists of 18 residues. Trimming cost V 2 bases and J 4 bases; bases outside gene matches: 11. CDR1 is MGHDK and CDR2 is SYGVNS in the germline V gene. CDR3 DNA: TGTGCCAGCAGTGAACTCCCTCCCGGGGGGTCCGGGGCCAACGTCCTGACTTTC. Its protein product is CASSELPPGGSGANVLTF.

Here the CDR3 reads CASSYDSDYGYTF. CDR3 nucleotide sequence: TGTGCCAGCTCTTACGACTCCGACTATGGCTACACCTTC. The chain recombines TRBV18 with TRBJ1-2; D is uncertain. Trimming removed 6 bases at V and 3 bases at J, with 11 bases between. This CDR3 has 13 residues. Germline-derived CDR1 and CDR2 are KGHSH and LQKENI.

This clonotype appeared a single time. Written as DNA, the CDR3 is TGTGCCAGCAGTTCCGCTTCCAGCTCCTACAATGAGCAGTTCTTC. Translated, it gives CASSSASSSYNEQFF. The chain couples TRBV12-3 or TRBV12-4 to TRBJ2-1, with D hard to call. The CDR3 covers 15 residues. Trimming removed 4 bases from V and 0 bases from J, with 10 bases in between.

This clonotype was seen once. This chain uses TRBV4-1 with TRBJ2-2; D call uncertain. V lost 5 bases to trimming and J lost 0 bases, with 13 bases between them. Germline V lookup: CDR1 MGHRA, CDR2 YSYEKL. This CDR3 comprises 16 residues. The CDR3 spells CASSVAIQSNTGELFF. The CDR3 nucleotides are TGCGCCAGCAGCGTGGCGATTCAATCGAACACCGGGGAGCTGTTTTTT.

DNA for the CDR3: TGTGCCAGCAGCTCCCGAATACTGAATCAGCCCCAGCATTTT. This codes for CASSSRILNQPQHF. The chain recombines TRBV5-6 with TRBJ1-5, with D unclear. The length of the CDR3 is 14 residues. Germline assignment: CDR1 SGHDT and CDR2 YYEEEE. The V gene lost 3 bases and the J gene lost 4 bases, with 11 bases spanning the gap.

This chain connects TRBV15 to TRBJ2-1; D gene ambiguous. Per germline, CDR1 LNHNV and CDR2 YYDKDF (reference sequence). The CDR3 has 13 amino acids. V was shortened by 3 bases and J by 2 bases, with 5 bases between the two germline ends. For the CDR3, the DNA is TGTGCCACCAGCAGTTCGACCTACAATGAGCAGTTCTTC. It yields the protein CATSSSTYNEQFF.

The chain combines TRBV2 with TRBJ2-7; D is unresolved. This CDR3 comprises 14 residues. V gave up 7 bases and J gave up 4 bases, with 17 bases separating them. Germline V gene sequence: CDR1 SNHLY, CDR2 FYNNEI. The CDR3, as DNA: TGTGCCAGCATGCAGACCAAATCGTTTTACGAGCAGTACTTC. Protein sequence: CASMQTKSFYEQYF.

This clonotype was detected only once. The chain joins TRBV15 to TRBJ2-1, with D perhaps matching TRBD2 (5 bases). Germline values: CDR1 LNHNV, CDR2 YYDKDF (reference sequence). The CDR3 length is 16 residues. Trimming removed 0 bases from V and 5 bases from J, with 14 bases in between. CDR3 region: CATSRDRTEQNNEQFF. The CDR3 region has the DNA TGTGCCACCAGCAGAGATCGGACTGAACAAAACAATGAGCAGTTCTTC.

The rearrangement links TRBV12-3 or TRBV12-4 to TRBJ2-3, with TRBD2 as a possible D gene (6 bases). This CDR3 contains 13 residues. Trimming took 6 bases from V and 4 from J, leaving 11 bases between them. CDR3 nucleotide sequence: TGTGCCAGCAGGGAGGGAGGCGCAGATACGCAGTATTTT. It codes for CASREGGADTQYF.

This clonotype was detected only once. The chain combines TRBV5-1 with TRBJ2-7, with D unclear. The germline gives CDR1 SGHRS, CDR2 YFSETQ. V was pared by 7 bases and J by 0 bases, with 11 bases between. This CDR3 is built from 13 residues. The CDR3 nucleotides are TGCGCCAGCGGACCGGCCACCTCCTACGAGCAGTACTTC. Its translation is CASGPATSYEQYF.